The 23 T cell receptor beta chains presented below share a single source sample, sequenced in a study of cytomegalovirus exposure and HLA in healthy donors. PCR primers comprised 60 Vbeta and 13 Jbeta primers. The repertoire was sequenced with immunoSEQ multiplex PCR; TCRdb's copy has only in-frame clones and lacks some. The sample has approximately 130,000 clones; under 10% are singletons. Sequenced sample: PBMCs. The receptor source for this set is a woman aged 35 to 49 in good health and CMV-seropositive.

This clone was picked up a small number of times. V and J are TRBV2 and TRBJ2-5; D gene uncertain. With 7 bases removed from V and 5 bases from J, the gap between germline ends came to 11 bases. There are 12 residues in the CDR3. CDR1 is SNHLY, CDR2 FYNNEI, per germline. The CDR3 spells CASKTPRETQYF. The CDR3 DNA sequence: TGTGCCAGCAAAACCCCCCGGGAGACCCAGTACTTC.

The V and J genes are TRBV6-6 and TRBJ2-1, with D possibly matching TRBD1 (5 bases). CDR3 length: 14 amino acids. V was pared by 2 bases and J by 5 bases, with 10 bases between. The germline CDR1 and CDR2 sequences are MNHNY and SVGAGI (reference sequence). CDR3 DNA sequence: TGTGCCAGCAGTTACGGGGCCGTCCACAATGAGCAGTTCTTC. Amino acids: CASSYGAVHNEQFF.

About this clone itself: The junction shows a germline mismatch at one end, possibly a read error. Other DNA sequences in this sample translate to the same CDR3. This chain connects TRBV29-1 to TRBJ1-6, with D perhaps TRBD1 (5 bases). Germline V gene data show CDR1 as SQVTM and CDR2 as ANQGSEA. The CDR3 covers 12 residues. CDR3 sequence: CSVRDSNSPLHF. The CDR3 DNA reads TGCAGCGTCAGGGACTCTAATTCCCCCCTCCACTTT.

The chain recombines TRBV2 with TRBJ1-1, with D possibly being TRBD1 (6 bases). The CDR3 contains 15 residues. Deletions cut 6 bases from V and 0 bases from J, with 14 bases between. Per the germline V gene, CDR1 is SNHLY and CDR2 is FYNNEI. CDR3 amino acids: CASRPRGQLNTEAFF. The CDR3 DNA reads as TGTGCCAGCAGGCCCCGTGGACAGTTGAACACTGAAGCTTTCTTT.

There are a few counts of this clone. The rearrangement joins TRBV5-1 to TRBJ2-1; 10 bases match TRBD2. The CDR3 has 16 amino acids. The germline CDR1 and CDR2 sequences are SGHRS and YFSETQ. Losses at the gene ends were 1 base for V and 4 bases for J; bases not matched to a gene: 5. The CDR3 loop reads CASSLNAAGGYNEQFF. In nucleotides, the CDR3 is TGCGCCAGCAGCTTGAACGCAGCGGGGGGGTACAATGAGCAGTTCTTC.

CDR3 bases: TGTGCCAGCAGTTTATCAGGGGGGGCCCGTGCGGGTACGCAGTATTTT. It is translated as CASSLSGGARAGTQYF. The V gene is TRBV27, the J gene TRBJ2-3, with D possibly TRBD2 on 7 matching bases. The germline V and J ends were trimmed by 0 bases and 8 bases, with 18 bases remaining between them. Germline CDR1 reads MNHEY; CDR2 reads SMNVEV (reference sequence). This CDR3 spans 16 amino acids.

The chain recombines TRBV19 with TRBJ1-1; perhaps TRBD1 as D (5 bases). Germline-derived CDR1 and CDR2 are LNHDA and SQIVND (reference sequence). The length of the CDR3 is 14 residues. The V end lost 7 bases, the J end lost 7 bases, and 19 bases lay between the germline ends. The CDR3 is CASNLGGGTREAFF. DNA for the CDR3: TGTGCCAGTAATCTCGGGGGGGGGACCCGTGAAGCTTTCTTT.

This clone was counted between two and nine times. The DNA for the CDR3 is TGCGCCAGCAGCTTGGGGTGGGAGAGGATCAAGAATACGCAGTATTTT. Encoded protein: CASSLGWERIKNTQYF. The chain couples TRBV5-1 to TRBJ2-3, with a tentative D call TRBD2 (5 bases). The CDR3 has 16 residues. V was pared by 0 bases and J by 7 bases, with 18 bases between. Germline CDR1 and CDR2: SGHRS and YFSETQ.

V usage is TRBV5-6 and J usage is TRBJ1-2; the D gene is possibly TRBD1 (6 bases). Between the trimmed V and J ends, which lost 0 bases and 8 bases, there was a span of 14 bases. This CDR3 has 14 amino acids. Germline CDR1 reads SGHDT; CDR2 reads YYEEEE. CDR3 bases: TGTGCCAGCAGCTTGGAACAGGGTTTTTGGGGCTACACCTTC. Its translation is CASSLEQGFWGYTF.

This clone was detected only a few times. The rearrangement links TRBV6-5 to TRBJ1-6; 7 nucleotides agree with TRBD1. V lost 4 bases, J lost 5 bases, and 2 bases stayed unmatched. Germline V gene sequence: CDR1 MNHEY, CDR2 SVGAGI. The CDR3 has 14 amino acids. CDR3 in amino acids: CASSSDRNNSPLHF. Here the CDR3 DNA reads TGTGCCAGCAGTTCGGACAGGAATAATTCACCCCTCCACTTT.

The table lists this clone with a few counts. The chain couples TRBV5-1 to TRBJ2-1, with D possibly being TRBD2 (5 bases). This CDR3 is built from 14 residues. From germline, CDR1 is SGHRS and CDR2 YFSETQ. Between the trimmed V and J ends, which lost 7 bases and 6 bases, there was a span of 17 bases. DNA for the CDR3: TGCGCCAGCTCGCCCGCGGGTAGTCGCAATGAGCAGTTCTTC. Translation: CASSPAGSRNEQFF.

The V call is TRBV11-1, the J call TRBJ2-7; no reliable D call. The CDR3 has 13 residues. V gave up 5 bases and J gave up 6 bases, with 14 bases separating them. Per the germline V gene, CDR1 is SGHAT and CDR2 is FQDESV (reference sequence). CDR3 bases: TGTGCCAGCAGCGCCGACACCCCGGCCGAGCAGTACTTC. Its protein is CASSADTPAEQYF.

The V gene is TRBV2, the J gene TRBJ2-5; 7 bases are shared with TRBD2. CDR1 is SNHLY and CDR2 is FYNNEI in the germline V gene. The CDR3 runs to 13 residues. The junction had 0 bases not matched to a gene; V was cut back by 4 bases and J by 1 base. Here the CDR3 reads CASSGLAQETQYF. The CDR3, as DNA: TGTGCCAGCAGTGGACTAGCCCAAGAGACCCAGTACTTC.

In its sample, this clone was seen a few times. This chain uses TRBV4-1 with TRBJ1-2, with D maybe TRBD1 (5 bases). Germline V gives CDR1 MGHRA, CDR2 YSYEKL. This CDR3 has 15 residues. The germline V and J ends were trimmed by 1 base and 4 bases, with 13 bases remaining between them. This chain's CDR3 is CASSQADSAPYGYTF. Written as DNA, the CDR3 is TGCGCCAGCAGCCAAGCTGACAGTGCCCCCTATGGCTACACCTTC.

This clone was counted a few times. This chain uses TRBV11-2 with TRBJ2-1, with TRBD2 as a possible D gene (5 bases). Germline V CDR1 and CDR2: SGHAT, FQNNGV. CDR3 length: 14 residues. V was pared by 7 bases and J by 7 bases, with 17 bases between. CDR3 coding DNA: TGTGCCAGCAACGACTGGCTCGGCGGGAATGAGCAGTTCTTC. Residues: CASNDWLGGNEQFF. Using reference TRBV11-2 and TRBJ2-1 for the parts outside the CDR3, the full variable domain is EAGVAQSPRYKIIEKRQSVAFWCNPISGHATLYWYQQILGQGPKLLIQFQNNGVVDDSQLPKDRFSAERLKGVDSTLKIQPAKLEDSAVYLCASNDWLGGNEQFFGPGTRLTVL.

In its sample, this clone was seen a few times. The chain has TRBV19 and TRBJ2-5, with a tentative D call TRBD2 (6 bases). Germline lookup yields CDR1 LNHDA and CDR2 SQIVND (reference sequence). V was clipped by 6 bases and J by 5 bases, with 10 bases between them. The CDR3 covers 12 residues. CDR3 amino acids: CASRGEVETQYF. The CDR3 DNA reads TGTGCCAGTAGGGGGGAGGTGGAGACCCAGTACTTC.

This chain connects TRBV9 to TRBJ1-1, with no clear D. In germline, CDR1 is SGDLS, CDR2 YYNGEE. The CDR3 covers 14 residues. The V gene lost 0 bases and the J gene lost 1 base, with 7 bases spanning the gap. The CDR3 here is CASSVGLWNTEAFF. The CDR3 bases are TGTGCCAGCAGCGTAGGTCTGTGGAACACTGAAGCTTTCTTT.

The rearrangement links TRBV6-1 to TRBJ2-1; 11 positions match TRBD2. V dropped 6 bases and J dropped 5; count of bases not matched to a gene: 6. This CDR3 spans 15 amino acids. Germline V gene sequence: CDR1 MNHNS, CDR2 SASEGT. Here the CDR3 DNA reads TGTGCCAGCAGAACGGGACTAGCGGCCCACAATGAGCAGTTCTTC. Translating gives CASRTGLAAHNEQFF.

In its sample, this clone was seen a few times. The J gene is TRBJ1-1, the V gene TRBV19, with D maybe TRBD1 (6 bases). CDR1 is LNHDA and CDR2 is SQIVND in the germline V gene (reference sequence). The CDR3 extends over 12 amino acids. Trimming cost V 5 bases and J 10 bases, with 14 bases left between them. The CDR3 DNA reads TGTGCCAGTAGTGAACAGGGAGAAGGAGCTTTCTTT. Translation: CASSEQGEGAFF.

V is TRBV7-2 and J is TRBJ2-1, with a tentative D call TRBD2 (6 bases). Germline V CDR1 and CDR2: SGHTA, FQGNSA. V was cut by 5 bases and J by 4 bases, with 12 bases left in between. This CDR3 has 14 residues. This CDR3 is CASSTRDFYNEQFF. DNA for the CDR3: TGTGCCAGCAGCACCCGGGACTTTTACAATGAGCAGTTCTTC.

The chain links TRBV19 to TRBJ2-5; tentatively, D is TRBD2 (5 bases). Germline V gene lookup returns CDR1 LNHDA and CDR2 SQIVND (reference sequence). Trimming left V 5 bases short and J 8 bases short, with 9 bases between. The CDR3 sequence is 11 residues long. The CDR3 nucleotides are TGTGCCAGTAGTGGAGGCCCTACCCAGTACTTC. It is translated as CASSGGPTQYF.

This clone was counted a few times. The chain links TRBV18 to TRBJ1-2, with 12 nucleotides matching TRBD1. The CDR3 is 15 residues long. Trimming took 3 bases from V and 5 from J; bases not matched to a gene: 4. Per germline, CDR1 KGHSH and CDR2 LQKENI. CDR3 protein: CASSPGTGGHYGYTF. Written as DNA, the CDR3 is TGTGCCAGCTCACCGGGGACAGGGGGCCATTATGGCTACACCTTC. Together with reference TRBV18 and TRBJ1-2, the CDR3 gives the full variable domain: NAGVMQNPRHLVRRRGQEARLRCSPMKGHSHVYWYRQLPEEGLKFMVYLQKENIIDESGMPKERFSAEFPKEGPSILRIQQVVRGDSAAYFCASSPGTGGHYGYTFGSGTRLTVV.

The sample holds a few counts of this clone. J is TRBJ2-5 and V is TRBV5-1; the match to TRBD1 covers 10 bases. The CDR3 covers 15 residues. V shed 4 bases and J 5 bases; nucleotides not matched to a gene: 8. Germline-derived CDR1 and CDR2 are SGHRS and YFSETQ. CDR3 sequence reads: CASSPGTGVGETQYF. CDR3 DNA sequence: TGCGCCAGCAGCCCGGGGACAGGGGTTGGGGAGACCCAGTACTTC.